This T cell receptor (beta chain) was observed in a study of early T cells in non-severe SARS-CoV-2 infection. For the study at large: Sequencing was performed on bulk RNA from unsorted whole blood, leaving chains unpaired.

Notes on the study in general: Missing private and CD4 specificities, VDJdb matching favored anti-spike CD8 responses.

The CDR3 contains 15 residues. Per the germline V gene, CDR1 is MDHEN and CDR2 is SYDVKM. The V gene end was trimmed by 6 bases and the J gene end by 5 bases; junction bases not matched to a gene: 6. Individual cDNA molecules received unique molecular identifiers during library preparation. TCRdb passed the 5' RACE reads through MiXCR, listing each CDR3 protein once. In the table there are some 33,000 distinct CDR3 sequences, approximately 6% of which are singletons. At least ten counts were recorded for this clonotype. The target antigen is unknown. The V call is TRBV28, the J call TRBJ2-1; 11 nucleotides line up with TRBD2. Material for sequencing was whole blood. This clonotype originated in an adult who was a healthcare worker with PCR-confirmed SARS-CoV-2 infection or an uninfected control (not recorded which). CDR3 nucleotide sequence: TGTGCCAGCAGCCTTACTAGCGGGGGTAACAATGAGCAGTTCTTC. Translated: CASSLTSGGNNEQFF.